The clone carrying this T cell receptor beta chain was observed once. Its antigen is still unknown. Unstimulated Tregs (CD4+CD25+CD127-) and CD4+CD25- non-Tregs were sorted from PBMCs. The CDR3 has 19 amino acids. V was pared by 2 bases and J by 2 bases, with 13 bases of the junction left unmatched. This sample was included in a study of Tregs in tolerant kidney transplant recipients. TCRdb's copy holds only in-frame clones and misses some; the assay was immunoSEQ multiplex PCR. The repertoire consists of more than 60,000 clones, with approximately 91% occurring once and the leading ten covering approximately 0.4%. General observations from the study: Few patients were studied, so findings need validation in larger groups. Expanding Tregs on activated donor B cells appeared to best identify donor-specific TCRbeta clones.

The chain combines TRBV23-1 with TRBJ2-7, with 12 bases that match TRBD2. TRBV23-1 is annotated as an ORF whose role is uncertain. The specimen was CD4+ T cells from blood, collected before the transplant. The TCR sequence derives from a human donor who received a combined kidney and bone marrow transplant. CDR3 sequence: CASSQQSRRRTSGTYEQYF. The CDR3 DNA follows: TGCGCCAGCAGTCAACAGTCCCGCCGAAGGACTAGCGGGACCTACGAGCAGTACTTC.